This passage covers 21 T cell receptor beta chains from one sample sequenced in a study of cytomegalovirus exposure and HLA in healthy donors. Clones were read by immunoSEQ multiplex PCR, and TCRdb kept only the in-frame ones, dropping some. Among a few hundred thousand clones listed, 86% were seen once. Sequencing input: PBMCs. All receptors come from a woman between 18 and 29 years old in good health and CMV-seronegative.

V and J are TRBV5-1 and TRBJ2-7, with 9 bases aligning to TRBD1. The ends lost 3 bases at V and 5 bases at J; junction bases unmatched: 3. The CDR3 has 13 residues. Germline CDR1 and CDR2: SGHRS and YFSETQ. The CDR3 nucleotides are TGCGCCAGCAGCTCGGGACAGGGTCACGAGCAGTACTTC. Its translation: CASSSGQGHEQYF.

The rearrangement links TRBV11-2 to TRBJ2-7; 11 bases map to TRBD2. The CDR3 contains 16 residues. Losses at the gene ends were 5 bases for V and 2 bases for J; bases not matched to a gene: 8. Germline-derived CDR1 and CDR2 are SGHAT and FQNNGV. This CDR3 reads CASSNVIAGGAYEQYF. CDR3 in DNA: TGTGCCAGCAGCAACGTGATAGCGGGAGGGGCCTACGAGCAGTACTTC.

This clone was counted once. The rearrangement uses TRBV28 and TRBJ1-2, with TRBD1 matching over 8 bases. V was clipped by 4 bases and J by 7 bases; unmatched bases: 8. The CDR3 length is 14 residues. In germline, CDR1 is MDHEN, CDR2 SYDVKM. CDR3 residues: CASSWDRFDSGYTF. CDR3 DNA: TGTGCCAGCAGTTGGGACAGGTTTGATTCTGGCTACACCTTC.

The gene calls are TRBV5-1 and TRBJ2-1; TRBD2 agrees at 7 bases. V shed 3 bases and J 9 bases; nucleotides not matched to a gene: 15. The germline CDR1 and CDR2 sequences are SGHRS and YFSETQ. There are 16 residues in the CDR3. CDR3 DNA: TGCGCCAGCAGCTGGACTGGACTAGACGGCAGAGGTGAGCAGTTCTTC. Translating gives CASSWTGLDGRGEQFF.

CDR3 nucleotide sequence: TGTGCCATCAGTACACTCCCGGGTTCGTCCTACGAGCAGTACTTC. Translation: CAISTLPGSSYEQYF. The V call is TRBV10-3, the J call TRBJ2-7; D not resolved. Germline V gene lookup returns CDR1 ENHRY and CDR2 SYGVKD. The CDR3 has 15 amino acids. With 5 bases removed from V and 1 base from J, the gap between germline ends came to 15 bases.

The CDR3: CASSPGLTDTQYF. The DNA for the CDR3 is TGTGCCAGCAGCCCCGGACTCACAGATACGCAGTATTTT. The V call is TRBV7-2, the J call TRBJ2-3, with D possibly TRBD2 on 5 matching bases. The CDR3 sequence is 13 residues long. V lost 5 bases, J lost 2 bases, and 8 bases lay in between. Germline values: CDR1 SGHTA, CDR2 FQGNSA.

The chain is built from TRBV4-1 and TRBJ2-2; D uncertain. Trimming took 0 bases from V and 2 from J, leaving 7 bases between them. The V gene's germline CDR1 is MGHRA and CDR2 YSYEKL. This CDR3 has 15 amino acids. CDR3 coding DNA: TGCGCCAGCAGCCAAGATTCACATAACACCGGGGAGCTGTTTTTT. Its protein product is CASSQDSHNTGELFF.

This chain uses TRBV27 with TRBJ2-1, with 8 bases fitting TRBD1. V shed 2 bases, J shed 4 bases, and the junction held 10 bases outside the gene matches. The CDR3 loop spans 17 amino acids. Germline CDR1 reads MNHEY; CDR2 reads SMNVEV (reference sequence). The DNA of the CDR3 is TGTGCCAGCAGTTTACGCGGACAGGGCTGGGAATACAATGAGCAGTTCTTC. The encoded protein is CASSLRGQGWEYNEQFF.

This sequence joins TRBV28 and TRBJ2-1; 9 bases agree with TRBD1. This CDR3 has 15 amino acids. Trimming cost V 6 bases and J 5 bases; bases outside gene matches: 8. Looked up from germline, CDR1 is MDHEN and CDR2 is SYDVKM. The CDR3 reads CASRVGTGSHNEQFF. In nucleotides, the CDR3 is TGTGCCAGCAGGGTCGGGACAGGGTCCCACAATGAGCAGTTCTTC.

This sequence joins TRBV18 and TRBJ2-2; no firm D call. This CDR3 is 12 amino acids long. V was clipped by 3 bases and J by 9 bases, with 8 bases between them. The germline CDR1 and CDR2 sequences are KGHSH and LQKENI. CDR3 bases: TGTGCCAGCTCACCGTTCAATTGGGAGCTGTTTTTT. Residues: CASSPFNWELFF.

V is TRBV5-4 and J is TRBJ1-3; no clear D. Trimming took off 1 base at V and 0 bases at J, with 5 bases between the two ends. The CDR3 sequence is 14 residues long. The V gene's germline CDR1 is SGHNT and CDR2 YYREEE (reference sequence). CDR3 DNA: TGTGCCAGCAGCTTGTCCTTCTCTGGAAACACCATATATTTT. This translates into CASSLSFSGNTIYF.

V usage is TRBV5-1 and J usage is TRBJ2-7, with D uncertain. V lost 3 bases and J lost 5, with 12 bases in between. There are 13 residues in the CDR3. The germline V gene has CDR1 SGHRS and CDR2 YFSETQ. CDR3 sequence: CASSSPSLNEQYF. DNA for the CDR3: TGCGCCAGCAGCTCCCCAAGCCTAAACGAGCAGTACTTC.

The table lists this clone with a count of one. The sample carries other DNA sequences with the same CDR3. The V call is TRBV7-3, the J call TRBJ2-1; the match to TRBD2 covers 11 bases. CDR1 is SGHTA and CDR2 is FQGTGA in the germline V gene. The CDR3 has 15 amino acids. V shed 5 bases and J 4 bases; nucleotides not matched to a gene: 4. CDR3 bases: TGTGCCAGCAGCCCCGGACTAGCGGGTTACAATGAGCAGTTCTTC. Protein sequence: CASSPGLAGYNEQFF.

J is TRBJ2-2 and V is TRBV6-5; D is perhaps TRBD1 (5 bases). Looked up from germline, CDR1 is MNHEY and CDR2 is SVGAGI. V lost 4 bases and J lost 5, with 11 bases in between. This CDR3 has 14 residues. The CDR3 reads CASSSRVQTGELFF. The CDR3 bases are TGTGCCAGCAGTTCCAGGGTCCAAACCGGGGAGCTGTTTTTT.

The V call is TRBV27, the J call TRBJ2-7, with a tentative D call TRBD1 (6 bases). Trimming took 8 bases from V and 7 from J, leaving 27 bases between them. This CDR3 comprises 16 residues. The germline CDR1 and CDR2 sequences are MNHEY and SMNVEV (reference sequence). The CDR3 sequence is CASRTLHLGAPWEQYF. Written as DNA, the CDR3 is TGTGCCAGCCGAACCCTACATCTGGGGGCGCCGTGGGAGCAGTACTTC.

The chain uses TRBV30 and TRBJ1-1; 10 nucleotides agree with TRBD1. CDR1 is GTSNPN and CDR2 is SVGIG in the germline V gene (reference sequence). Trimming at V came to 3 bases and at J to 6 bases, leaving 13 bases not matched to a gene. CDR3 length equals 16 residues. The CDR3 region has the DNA TGTGCCTGGAGACCTCGGACAGGGGGAACCTCCCCTGAAGCTTTCTTT. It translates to CAWRPRTGGTSPEAFF. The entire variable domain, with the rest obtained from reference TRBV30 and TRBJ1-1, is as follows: SQTIHQWPATLVQPVGSPLSLECTVEGTSNPNLYWYRQAAGRGLQLLFYSVGIGQISSEVPQNLSASRPQDRQFILSSKKLLLSDSGFYLCAWRPRTGGTSPEAFFGQGTRLTVV.

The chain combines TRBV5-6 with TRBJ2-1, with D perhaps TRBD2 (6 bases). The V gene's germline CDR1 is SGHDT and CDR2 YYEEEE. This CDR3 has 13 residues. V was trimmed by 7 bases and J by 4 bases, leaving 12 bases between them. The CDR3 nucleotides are TGTGCCAGCGGGAGGTATGGGTACAATGAGCAGTTCTTC. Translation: CASGRYGYNEQFF.

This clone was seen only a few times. The chain's CDR3 is CASGLSRRSLGGYTF. The CDR3 coding sequence is TGTGCTAGTGGCCTCTCCCGTCGGTCCCTCGGTGGCTACACCTTC. V gene TRBV12-5 combines with J gene TRBJ1-2, with no clear D. Per the germline V gene, CDR1 is LGHNT and CDR2 is FRNRAP. The length of the CDR3 is 15 residues. V was shortened by 6 bases and J by 7 bases, with 21 bases between the two germline ends.

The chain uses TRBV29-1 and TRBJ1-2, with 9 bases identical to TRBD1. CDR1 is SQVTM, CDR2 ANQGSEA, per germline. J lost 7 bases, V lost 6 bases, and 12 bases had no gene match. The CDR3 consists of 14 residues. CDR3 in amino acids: CSVVLTGGILGYTF. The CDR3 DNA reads TGCAGCGTCGTCCTGACAGGGGGTATACTTGGCTACACCTTC.

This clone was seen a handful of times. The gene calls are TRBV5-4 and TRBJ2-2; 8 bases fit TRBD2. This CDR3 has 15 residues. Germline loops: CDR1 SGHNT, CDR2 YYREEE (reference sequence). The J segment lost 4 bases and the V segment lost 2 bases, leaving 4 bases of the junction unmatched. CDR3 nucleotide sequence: TGTGCCAGCAGCTTCGAGAGCGGGGGCACCGGGGAGCTGTTTTTT. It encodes CASSFESGGTGELFF.

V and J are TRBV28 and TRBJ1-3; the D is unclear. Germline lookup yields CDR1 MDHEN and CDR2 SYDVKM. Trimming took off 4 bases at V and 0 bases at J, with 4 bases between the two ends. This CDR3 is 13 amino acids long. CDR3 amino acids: CASSSGSGNTIYF. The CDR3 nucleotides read TGTGCCAGCAGTTCCGGCTCTGGAAACACCATATATTTT.